Reported below is one T cell receptor (beta chain). The CDR3 sequence is 14 residues long. In germline, CDR1 is SGHTA, CDR2 FQGNSA. The ends were cut back, 7 bases at V and 1 base at J, with 10 bases in the middle. This record comes from a study of beta chain features in type 1 diabetes. Expressed TCRB transcripts were sequenced, since all the RNA that had been isolated was reverse transcribed. Libraries were prepared by immunoSEQ multiplex PCR; TCRdb keeps only in-frame clonotypes and omits some of them. The sample records around 250,000 clones, 27% being singletons. The origin of this receptor is a man under 40 in good health. Sequences were obtained from central memory CD4+ T cells from blood. This sequence joins TRBV7-2 and TRBJ2-2; D perhaps matches TRBD1 (6 bases). The CDR3 here is CASIQTGNTGELFF. In nucleotides, the CDR3 is TGTGCCAGCATCCAGACAGGGAACACCGGGGAGCTGTTTTTT.